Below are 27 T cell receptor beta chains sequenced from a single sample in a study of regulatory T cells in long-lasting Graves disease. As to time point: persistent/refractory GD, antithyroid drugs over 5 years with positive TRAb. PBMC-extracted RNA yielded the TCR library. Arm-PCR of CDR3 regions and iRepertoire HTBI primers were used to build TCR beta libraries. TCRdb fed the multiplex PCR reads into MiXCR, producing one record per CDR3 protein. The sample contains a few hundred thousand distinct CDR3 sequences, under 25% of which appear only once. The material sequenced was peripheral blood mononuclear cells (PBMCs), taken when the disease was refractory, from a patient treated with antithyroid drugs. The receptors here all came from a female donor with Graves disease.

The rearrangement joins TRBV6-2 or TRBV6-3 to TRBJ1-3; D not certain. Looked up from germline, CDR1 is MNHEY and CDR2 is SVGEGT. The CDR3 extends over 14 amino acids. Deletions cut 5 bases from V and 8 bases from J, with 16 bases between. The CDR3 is CASSEFWDLDTIYF. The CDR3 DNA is TGTGCCAGCAGTGAATTTTGGGATTTGGACACCATATATTTT.

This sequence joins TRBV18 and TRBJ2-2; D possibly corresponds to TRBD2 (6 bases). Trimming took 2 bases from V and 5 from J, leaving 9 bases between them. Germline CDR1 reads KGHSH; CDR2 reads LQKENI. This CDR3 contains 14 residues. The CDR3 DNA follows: TGTGCCAGCTCACCAGCCGGGACTACCGGGGAGCTGTTTTTT. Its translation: CASSPAGTTGELFF.

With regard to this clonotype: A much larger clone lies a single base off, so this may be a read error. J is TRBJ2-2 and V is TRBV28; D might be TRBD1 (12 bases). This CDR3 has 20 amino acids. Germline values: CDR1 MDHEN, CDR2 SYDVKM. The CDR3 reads CASSYRDRGRLAGNTGELSF. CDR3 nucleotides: TGTGCCAGCAGTTACCGGGACAGGGGGCGACTAGCGGGGAACACCGGGGAGCTGTCTTTT.

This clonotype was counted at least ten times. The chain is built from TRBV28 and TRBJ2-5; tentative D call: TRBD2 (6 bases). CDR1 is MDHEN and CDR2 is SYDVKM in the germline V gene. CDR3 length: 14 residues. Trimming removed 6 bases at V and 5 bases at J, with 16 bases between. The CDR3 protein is CASSTSQEGETQYF. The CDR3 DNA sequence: TGTGCCAGCAGCACCTCTCAGGAGGGTGAGACCCAGTACTTC. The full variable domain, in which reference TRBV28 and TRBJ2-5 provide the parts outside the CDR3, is DVKVTQSSRYLVKRTGEKVFLECVQDMDHENMFWYRQDPGLGLRLIYFSYDVKMKEKGDIPEGYSVSREKKERFSLILESASTNQTSMYLCASSTSQEGETQYFGPGTRLLVL.

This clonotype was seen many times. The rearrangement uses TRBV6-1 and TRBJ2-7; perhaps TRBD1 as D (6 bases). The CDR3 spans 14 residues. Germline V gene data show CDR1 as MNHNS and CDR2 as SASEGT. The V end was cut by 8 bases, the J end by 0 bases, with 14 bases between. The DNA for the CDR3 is TGTGCCAGCGGAACCCCGGACAGCTCCTACGAGCAGTACTTC. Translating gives CASGTPDSSYEQYF.

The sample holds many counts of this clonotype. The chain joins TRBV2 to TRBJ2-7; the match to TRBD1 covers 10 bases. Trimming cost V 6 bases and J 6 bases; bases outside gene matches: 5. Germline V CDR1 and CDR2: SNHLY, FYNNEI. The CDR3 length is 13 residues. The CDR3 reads CASRGQGLSEQYF. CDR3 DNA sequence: TGTGCCAGCAGGGGACAGGGGCTAAGCGAGCAGTACTTC. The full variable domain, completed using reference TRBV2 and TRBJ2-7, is EPEVTQTPSHQVTQMGQEVILRCVPISNHLYFYWYRQILGQKVEFLVSFYNNEISEKSEIFDDQFSVERPDGSNFTLKIRSTKLEDSAMYFCASRGQGLSEQYFGPGTRLTVT.

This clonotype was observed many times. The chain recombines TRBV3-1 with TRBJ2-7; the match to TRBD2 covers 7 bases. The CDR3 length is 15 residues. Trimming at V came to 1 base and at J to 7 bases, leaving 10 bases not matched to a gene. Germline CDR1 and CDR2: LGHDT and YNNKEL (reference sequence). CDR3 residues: CASSQVEAGAGEQYF. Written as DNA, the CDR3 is TGTGCCAGCAGCCAAGTCGAGGCGGGAGCGGGTGAGCAGTACTTC.

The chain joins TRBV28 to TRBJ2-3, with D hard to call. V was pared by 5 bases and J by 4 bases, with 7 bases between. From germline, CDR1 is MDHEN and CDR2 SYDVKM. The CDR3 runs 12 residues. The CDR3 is CASSQDSDTQYF. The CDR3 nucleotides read TGTGCCAGCAGTCAAGATTCAGATACGCAGTATTTT.

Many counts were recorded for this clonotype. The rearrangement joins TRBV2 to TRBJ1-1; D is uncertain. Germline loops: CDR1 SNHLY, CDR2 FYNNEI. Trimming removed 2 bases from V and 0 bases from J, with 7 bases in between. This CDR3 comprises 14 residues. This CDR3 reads CASSESRMNTEAFF. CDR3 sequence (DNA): TGTGCCAGCAGTGAATCTCGGATGAACACTGAAGCTTTCTTT.

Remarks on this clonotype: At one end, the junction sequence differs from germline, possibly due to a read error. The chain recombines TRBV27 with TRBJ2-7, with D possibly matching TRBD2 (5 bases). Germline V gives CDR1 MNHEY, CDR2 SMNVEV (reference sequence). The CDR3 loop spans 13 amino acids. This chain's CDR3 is CTSSPGSSYEQYF. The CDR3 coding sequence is TGTACCAGCAGTCCGGGGAGCTCCTACGAGCAGTACTTC.

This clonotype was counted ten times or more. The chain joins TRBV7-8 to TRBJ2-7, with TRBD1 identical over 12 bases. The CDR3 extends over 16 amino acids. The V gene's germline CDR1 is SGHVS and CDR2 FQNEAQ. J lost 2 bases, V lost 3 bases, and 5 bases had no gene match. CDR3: CASSFLGTGGTYEQYF. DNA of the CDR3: TGTGCCAGCAGCTTCCTTGGGACAGGGGGCACCTACGAGCAGTACTTC.

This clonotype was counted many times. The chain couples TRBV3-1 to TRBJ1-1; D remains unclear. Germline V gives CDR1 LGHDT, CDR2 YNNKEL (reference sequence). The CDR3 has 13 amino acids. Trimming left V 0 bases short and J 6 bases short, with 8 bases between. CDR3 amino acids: CASSQEGQSEAFF. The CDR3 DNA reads TGTGCCAGCAGCCAAGAAGGGCAGTCTGAAGCTTTCTTT.

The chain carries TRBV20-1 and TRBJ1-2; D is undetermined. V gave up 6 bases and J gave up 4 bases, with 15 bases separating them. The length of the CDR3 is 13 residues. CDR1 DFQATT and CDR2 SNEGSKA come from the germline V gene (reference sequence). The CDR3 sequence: CSARPPFGYGYTF. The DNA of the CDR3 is TGCAGTGCCCGGCCCCCCTTCGGCTATGGCTACACCTTC.

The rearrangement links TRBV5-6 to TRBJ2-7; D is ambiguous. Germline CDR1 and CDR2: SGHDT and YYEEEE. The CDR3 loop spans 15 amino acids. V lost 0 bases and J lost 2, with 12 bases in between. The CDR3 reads CASSLGPSGAYEQYF. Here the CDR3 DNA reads TGTGCCAGCAGCTTGGGTCCTAGTGGGGCCTACGAGCAGTACTTC.

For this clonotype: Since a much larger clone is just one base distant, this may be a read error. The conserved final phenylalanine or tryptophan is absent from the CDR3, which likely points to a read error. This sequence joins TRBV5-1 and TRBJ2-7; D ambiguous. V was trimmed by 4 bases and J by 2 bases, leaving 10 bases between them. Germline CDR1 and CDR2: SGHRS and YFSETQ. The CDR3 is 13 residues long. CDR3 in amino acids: CASSSARTYEQYL. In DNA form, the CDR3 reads TGCGCCAGCAGCAGCGCCAGGACCTACGAGCAGTACCTC.

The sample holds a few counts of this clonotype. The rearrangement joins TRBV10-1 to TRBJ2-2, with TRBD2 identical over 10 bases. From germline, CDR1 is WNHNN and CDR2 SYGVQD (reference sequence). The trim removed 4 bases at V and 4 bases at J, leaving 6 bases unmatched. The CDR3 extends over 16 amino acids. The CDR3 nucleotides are TGCGCCAGCAGTGCCCTAGCGGGAGTTGGCACCGGGGAGCTGTTTTTT. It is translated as CASSALAGVGTGELFF.

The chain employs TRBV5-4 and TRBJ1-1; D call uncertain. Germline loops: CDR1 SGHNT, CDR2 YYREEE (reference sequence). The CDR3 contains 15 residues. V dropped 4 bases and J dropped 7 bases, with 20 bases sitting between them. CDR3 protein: CASSTRGAPRFEAFF. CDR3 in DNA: TGTGCCAGCAGCACTCGGGGTGCTCCACGGTTTGAAGCTTTCTTT.

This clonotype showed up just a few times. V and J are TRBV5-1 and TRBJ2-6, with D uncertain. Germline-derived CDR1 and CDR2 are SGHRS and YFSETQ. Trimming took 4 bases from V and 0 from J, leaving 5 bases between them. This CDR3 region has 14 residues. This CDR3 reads CASSPFSGANVLTF. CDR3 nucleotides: TGCGCCAGCAGCCCCTTCTCTGGGGCCAACGTCCTGACTTTC.

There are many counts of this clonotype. This chain's CDR3 is CASSLPGLAGVETQYF. CDR3 in DNA: TGTGCCAGCAGCTTACCCGGACTAGCGGGAGTGGAGACCCAGTACTTC. The chain has TRBV28 and TRBJ2-5; 13 bases agree with TRBD2. Per the germline V gene, CDR1 is MDHEN and CDR2 is SYDVKM. There are 16 residues in the CDR3. Trimming took 6 bases from V and 5 from J; bases not matched to a gene: 9.

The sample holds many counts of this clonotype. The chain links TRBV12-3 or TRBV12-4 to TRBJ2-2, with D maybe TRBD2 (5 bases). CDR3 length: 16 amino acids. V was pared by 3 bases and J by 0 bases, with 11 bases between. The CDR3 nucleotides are TGTGCCAGCAGTTTTAGGGCTAGCCCGAACACCGGGGAGCTGTTTTTT. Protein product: CASSFRASPNTGELFF.

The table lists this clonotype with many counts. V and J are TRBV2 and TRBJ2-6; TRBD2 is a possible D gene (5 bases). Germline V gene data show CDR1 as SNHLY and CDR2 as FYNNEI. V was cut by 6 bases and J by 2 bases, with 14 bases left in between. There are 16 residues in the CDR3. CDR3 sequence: CASSPGGIAGANVLTF. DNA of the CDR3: TGTGCCAGCAGCCCCGGAGGAATTGCTGGGGCCAACGTCCTGACTTTC.

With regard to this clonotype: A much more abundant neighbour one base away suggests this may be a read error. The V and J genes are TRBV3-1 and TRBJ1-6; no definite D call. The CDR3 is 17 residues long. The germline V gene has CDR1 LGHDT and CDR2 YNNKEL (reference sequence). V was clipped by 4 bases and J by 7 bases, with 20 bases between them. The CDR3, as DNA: TGTGCCAGCAGCCTAGATGGCCGGCGGGAACCAAATTCACCCCTCCACTTT. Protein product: CASSLDGRREPNSPLHF.

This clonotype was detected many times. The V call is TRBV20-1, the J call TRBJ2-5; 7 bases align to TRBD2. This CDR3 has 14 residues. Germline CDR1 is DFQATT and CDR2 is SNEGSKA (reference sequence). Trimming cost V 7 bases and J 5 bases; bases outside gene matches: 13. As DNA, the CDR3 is TGCAGTGGGGAAACGGCGGGAGTCGGGGAGACCCAGTACTTC. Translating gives CSGETAGVGETQYF.

The CDR3 nucleotides are TGTGCCAGCAGCCAGTTTAGCGGGAGGGCCAGCGAGCAGTACTTC. Translation: CASSQFSGRASEQYF. The chain recombines TRBV7-9 with TRBJ2-7, with TRBD2 identical over 11 bases. The CDR3 totals 15 residues. Germline loops: CDR1 SEHNR, CDR2 FQNEAQ (reference sequence). V lost 5 bases, J lost 6 bases, and 9 bases stayed unmatched.

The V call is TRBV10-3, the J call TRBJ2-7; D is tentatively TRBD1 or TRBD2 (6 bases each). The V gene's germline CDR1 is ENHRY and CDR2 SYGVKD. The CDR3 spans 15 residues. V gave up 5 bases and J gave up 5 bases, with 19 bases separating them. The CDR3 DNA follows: TGTGCCATCAGTTACAGACAGGCCCGCGGGGACGAGCAGTACTTC. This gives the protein CAISYRQARGDEQYF.

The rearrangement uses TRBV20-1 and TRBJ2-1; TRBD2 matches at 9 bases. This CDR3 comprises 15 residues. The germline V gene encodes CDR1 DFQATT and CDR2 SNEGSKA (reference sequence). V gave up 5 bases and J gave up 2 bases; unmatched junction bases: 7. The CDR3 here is CSAAGLAQTYNEQFF. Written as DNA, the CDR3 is TGCAGTGCTGCCGGACTAGCGCAGACCTACAATGAGCAGTTCTTC.

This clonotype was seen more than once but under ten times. CDR3: CASSPKGAGELFF. CDR3 DNA sequence: TGTGCCAGCAGTCCCAAGGGGGCCGGGGAGCTGTTTTTT. The rearrangement joins TRBV28 to TRBJ2-2; TRBD1 might be the D (6 bases). Germline V lookup: CDR1 MDHEN, CDR2 SYDVKM. V was pared by 5 bases and J by 6 bases, with 10 bases between. This CDR3 is 13 amino acids long.